This T cell receptor beta chain was retrieved from a study of blood T cells in healthy people across ages. Worth noting for this clonotype: Its antigen remains unidentified.

Broader study findings: Measured against age, TCR beta diversity per million T cells decreased in a roughly linear manner.

Alongside a J-beta primer mix, a sample-barcoded 5' primer served in a second PCR lasting roughly 6 to 11 cycles. Each cDNA molecule was tagged by a template-switch adaptor with 12 random nucleotides. TCRdb ran MiXCR on the 5' RACE reads and lists one entry per CDR3 protein. The sample lists 600,000 or so distinct CDR3 sequences; less than 60% were seen once. V lost 9 bases and J lost 0, with 16 bases in between. Germline assignment: CDR1 KGHDR and CDR2 SFDVKD. The CDR3 spans 15 residues. Extractions gave at least 5.5 micrograms of total RNA per sample. The chain couples TRBV24-1 to TRBJ1-2; D is undetermined. The TCR comes from an elderly man in good health. Sequencing input: blood. The CDR3 is CATGYPARPNYGYTF. DNA for the CDR3: TGTGCCACCGGTTATCCAGCGAGACCTAACTATGGCTACACCTTC.